The 17 T cell receptor beta chains given below trace back to one sample, sequenced in a study of blood T cell repertoires in COVID-19. Method: immunoSEQ multiplex PCR; TCRdb's copy keeps in-frame clones and lacks some. In the table there are 270,000 or so clones, roughly 89% of which are singletons. Sequencing was performed on peripheral blood. The receptors stem from a woman aged 40 to 50 who had recovered from COVID-19.

This clone showed up just a few times. This chain joins TRBV29-1 and TRBJ2-2; no reliable D call. The length of the CDR3 is 13 residues. Germline CDR1 is SQVTM and CDR2 is ANQGSEA. Trimming took off 1 base at V and 7 bases at J, with 10 bases between the two ends. The CDR3 spells CSVEVGAGGELFF. The CDR3 nucleotides are TGCAGCGTTGAAGTGGGCGCAGGCGGGGAGCTGTTTTTT.

This clone was picked up one time. The chain recombines TRBV24-1 with TRBJ2-2, with a weak D call TRBD2 (6 bases). The CDR3 has 15 residues. The germline CDR1 and CDR2 sequences are KGHDR and SFDVKD. V dropped 9 bases and J dropped 0 bases, with 13 bases sitting between them. As DNA, the CDR3 is TGTGCCACCGGTTCCGGGACTTCGAACACCGGGGAGCTGTTTTTT. Amino acid sequence: CATGSGTSNTGELFF.

This clone was recorded only once. This chain connects TRBV7-6 to TRBJ1-1; D call uncertain. The ends were cut back, 5 bases at V and 5 bases at J, with 3 bases in the middle. CDR1 is SGHVS and CDR2 is FNYEAQ in the germline V gene. This CDR3 contains 10 residues. The CDR3 DNA sequence: TGTGCCAGCAGCCAGACTGAAGCTTTCTTT. Amino acids: CASSQTEAFF. Combining the CDR3 with reference TRBV7-6 and TRBJ1-1 gives the whole variable domain GAGVSQSPRYKVTKRGQDVALRCDPISGHVSLYWYRQALGQGPEFLTYFNYEAQQDKSGLPNDRFSAERPEGSISTLTIQRTEQRDSAMYRCASSQTEAFFGQGTRLTVV.

This chain connects TRBV24-1 to TRBJ2-3; tentative D call: TRBD2 (6 bases). Germline CDR1 KGHDR, CDR2 SFDVKD. V was pared by 5 bases and J by 0 bases, with 8 bases between. CDR3 length: 14 amino acids. CDR3 in amino acids: CATSAGTSTDTQYF. The CDR3, as DNA: TGTGCCACCAGTGCCGGGACTAGCACAGATACGCAGTATTTT.

CDR3 protein: CASSRWDSPDTQYF. In DNA form, the CDR3 reads TGTGCCAGCAGTCGGTGGGACAGCCCAGATACGCAGTATTTT. The chain combines TRBV2 with TRBJ2-3; 7 bases agree with TRBD1. Germline CDR1 reads SNHLY; CDR2 reads FYNNEI. CDR3 length equals 14 residues. With V trimmed by 5 bases and J by 4 bases, 6 bases remained unmatched. Full variable domain (outside the CDR3, taken from reference TRBV2 and TRBJ2-3): EPEVTQTPSHQVTQMGQEVILRCVPISNHLYFYWYRQILGQKVEFLVSFYNNEISEKSEIFDDQFSVERPDGSNFTLKIRSTKLEDSAMYFCASSRWDSPDTQYFGPGTRLTVL.

The sample holds one count of this clone. The chain joins TRBV7-9 to TRBJ2-2, with D hard to call. The ends were cut back, 2 bases at V and 1 base at J, with 11 bases in the middle. Germline V lookup: CDR1 SEHNR, CDR2 FQNEAQ (reference sequence). The CDR3 spans 16 residues. CDR3 DNA: TGTGCCAGCAGCTTACTGGTGGCCGTGAACACCGGGGAGCTGTTTTTT. This gives the protein CASSLLVAVNTGELFF.

The CDR3 loop is CARERQDGNTIYF. The CDR3 nucleotides are TGTGCCAGGGAAAGACAGGATGGAAACACCATATATTTT. J is TRBJ1-3 and V is TRBV19, with D maybe TRBD1 (6 bases). The CDR3 is 13 amino acids. The germline CDR1 and CDR2 sequences are LNHDA and SQIVND (reference sequence). V was trimmed by 9 bases and J by 3 bases, leaving 12 bases between them.

This chain connects TRBV5-4 to TRBJ2-5; 7 bases align to TRBD2. The trim removed 1 base at V and 1 base at J, leaving 7 bases unmatched. Per the germline V gene, CDR1 is SGHNT and CDR2 is YYREEE (reference sequence). The CDR3 covers 16 residues. The CDR3 DNA follows: TGTGCCAGCAGCTTGTCCCTAGCGGCCTTCCAAGAGACCCAGTACTTC. It translates to CASSLSLAAFQETQYF.

This clone was observed once. The chain carries TRBV6-1 and TRBJ2-7; D is possibly TRBD1 (5 bases). This CDR3 region has 14 residues. Germline CDR1 is MNHNS and CDR2 is SASEGT. The V gene lost 3 bases and the J gene lost 2 bases, with 11 bases spanning the gap. CDR3 bases: TGTGCCAGCAGTGAGACAGAAAGCACCTACGAGCAGTACTTC. As protein: CASSETESTYEQYF.

The genes are TRBV5-4 and TRBJ2-5; 8 bases are shared with TRBD2. This CDR3 is built from 15 residues. V shed 0 bases, J shed 3 bases, and the junction held 4 bases outside the gene matches. Germline V lookup: CDR1 SGHNT, CDR2 YYREEE (reference sequence). Here the CDR3 DNA reads TGTGCCAGCAGCTTGGTAGCGGGACGAGAAGAGACCCAGTACTTC. Its protein is CASSLVAGREETQYF.

This chain connects TRBV6-6 to TRBJ1-4; D remains unclear. Germline assignment: CDR1 MNHNY and CDR2 SVGAGI (reference sequence). This CDR3 is 14 amino acids long. With 5 bases removed from V and 11 bases from J, the gap between germline ends came to 18 bases. CDR3: CASSLRGGRNKLFF. CDR3 coding DNA: TGTGCCAGCAGTCTGCGCGGTGGGAGAAACAAACTGTTTTTT.

The chain employs TRBV7-2 and TRBJ2-7; TRBD2 is a possible D gene (6 bases). Germline CDR1 SGHTA, CDR2 FQGNSA. V was clipped by 2 bases and J by 5 bases, with 16 bases between them. The CDR3 runs 15 residues. CDR3 in amino acids: CASSLFAGTPDEQYF. The CDR3 DNA sequence: TGTGCCAGCAGCTTATTCGCGGGAACCCCTGACGAGCAGTACTTC.

The chain has TRBV29-1 and TRBJ2-5; 9 bases are a match to TRBD1. V trimming: 7 bases; J trimming: 7 bases; junction bases outside the gene matches: 19. CDR3 length equals 16 residues. Germline CDR1 is SQVTM and CDR2 is ANQGSEA. CDR3 sequence: CSARAGTGPLRRTQYF. The CDR3 DNA reads TGCAGCGCCCGGGCCGGGACAGGGCCTTTAAGGAGGACCCAGTACTTC.

The chain carries TRBV7-3 and TRBJ1-2; 7 bases are shared with TRBD1. There are 13 residues in the CDR3. V shed 5 bases and J 6 bases; nucleotides not matched to a gene: 6. Germline loops: CDR1 SGHTA, CDR2 FQGTGA. The CDR3 loop is CASSPQGGDGYTF. CDR3 DNA sequence: TGTGCCAGCAGCCCACAAGGGGGCGATGGCTACACCTTC.

The chain has TRBV19 and TRBJ1-5, with a possible D match to TRBD1 (5 bases). Germline V gene sequence: CDR1 LNHDA, CDR2 SQIVND (reference sequence). V shed 6 bases and J shed 3 bases, with 15 bases lying between them. The CDR3 contains 15 residues. The CDR3 spells CASSIAGGDNQPQHF. CDR3 in DNA: TGTGCCAGTAGCATTGCGGGAGGGGACAATCAGCCCCAGCATTTT. The entire variable domain, with the rest obtained from reference TRBV19 and TRBJ1-5, is as follows: DGGITQSPKYLFRKEGQNVTLSCEQNLNHDAMYWYRQDPGQGLRLIYYSQIVNDFQKGDIAEGYSVSREKKESFPLTVTSAQKNPTAFYLCASSIAGGDNQPQHFGDGTRLSIL.

V gene TRBV3-1 (or the pseudogene TRBV3-2) combines with J gene TRBJ2-7; the match to TRBD2 covers 9 bases. With V trimmed by 5 bases and J by 6 bases, 11 bases remained unmatched. Germline V CDR1 and CDR2: LGHDT, YNNKEL (reference sequence). This CDR3 is built from 15 residues. The CDR3 nucleotides read TGTGCCAGCAGCTACCTAGCGGGGACTGGGGGCGAGCAGTACTTC. It yields the protein CASSYLAGTGGEQYF.

This clone turned up a few times. The identical CDR3 is also encoded by other nucleotide sequences in the sample. The J gene is TRBJ1-2, the V gene TRBV18, with D perhaps matching TRBD1 (6 bases). V shed 6 bases and J shed 2 bases, with 10 bases lying between them. The CDR3 has 13 residues. Looked up from germline, CDR1 is KGHSH and CDR2 is LQKENI. CDR3 region: CASSPDRNYGYTF. CDR3 in DNA: TGTGCCAGCTCTCCTGACAGGAACTATGGCTACACCTTC.